These 21 T cell receptor beta chains originate from one sample sequenced in a study of T cells after yellow fever vaccination. Each CDR3 protein is one row after TCRdb ran MiXCR on the 5' RACE reads. The sample holds about 300,000 distinct CDR3 sequences; around 9.3% are singletons and the top ten take 3% to 3.5%. Sequences were derived from CD4+ T cells sorted from PBMCs, sampled 5 days after the yellow fever booster vaccination. Receptor source: a man younger than 35 who received the YFV17D yellow fever vaccine.

A note on this clonotype: This may be a read error: a much more frequent sequence differs by one nucleotide. The gene calls are TRBV20-1 and TRBJ2-3; TRBD2 is a possible D gene (6 bases). Germline CDR1 DFQATT, CDR2 SNEGSKA (reference sequence). The CDR3 is 14 amino acids. The CDR3 loop is CSAMPGTGTVTQYF. The CDR3 DNA reads as TGCAGTGCTATGCCGGGGACTGGCACAGTTACGCAGTATTTT.

The rearrangement uses TRBV7-9 and TRBJ1-1; no clear D. Germline loops: CDR1 SEHNR, CDR2 FQNEAQ (reference sequence). V was pared by 5 bases and J by 4 bases, with 23 bases between. The CDR3 loop spans 17 amino acids. Here the CDR3 DNA reads TGTGCCAGCAGCCCCCCCCCGATGGAGGGTTTGGGCACTGAAGCTTTCTTT. Amino acid sequence: CASSPPPMEGLGTEAFF. The variable domain in full, with the rest retrieved from reference TRBV7-9 and TRBJ1-1, is DTGVSQNPRHKITKRGQNVTFRCDPISEHNRLYWYRQTLGQGPEFLTYFQNEAQLEKSRLLSDRFSAERPKGSFSTLEIQRTEQGDSAMYLCASSPPPMEGLGTEAFFGQGTRLTVV.

The chain is built from TRBV12-3 or TRBV12-4 and TRBJ2-1, with 13 bases fitting TRBD2. CDR3 length equals 16 residues. After removal of 5 bases from V and 10 bases from J, the junction contained 11 bases not matched to a gene. The CDR3 coding sequence is TGTGCCAGCAGTCTAAGACTAGCGGGGGGACCCGTCGAGCAGTTCTTC. Translated: CASSLRLAGGPVEQFF.

This clonotype was detected many times. V and J are TRBV6-5 and TRBJ1-5; no clear D. Germline V gene data show CDR1 as MNHEY and CDR2 as SVGAGI. The CDR3 length is 16 residues. Between the trimmed V and J ends, which lost 2 bases and 2 bases, there was a span of 13 bases. CDR3 nucleotides: TGTGCCAGCAGTTACCGTAAGGGTTGGGGCAATCAGCCCCAGCATTTT. Translating gives CASSYRKGWGNQPQHF.

The V gene is TRBV15, the J gene TRBJ1-4, with D possibly being TRBD1 (6 bases). V was clipped by 1 base and J by 8 bases, with 17 bases between them. Looked up from germline, CDR1 is LNHNV and CDR2 is YYDKDF (reference sequence). The CDR3 loop spans 16 amino acids. The CDR3 here is CATSRGETTGLEKLFF. As DNA, the CDR3 is TGTGCCACCAGCAGAGGAGAAACCACAGGGTTGGAAAAACTGTTTTTT. The variable domain in full, with the rest retrieved from reference TRBV15 and TRBJ1-4, is DAMVIQNPRYQVTQFGKPVTLSCSQTLNHNVMYWYQQKSSQAPKLLFHYYDKDFNNEADTPDNFQSRRPNTSFCFLDIRSPGLGDTAMYLCATSRGETTGLEKLFFGSGTQLSVL.

This clonotype was counted between two and nine times. The chain combines TRBV20-1 with TRBJ2-4; D ambiguous. In germline, CDR1 is DFQATT, CDR2 SNEGSKA (reference sequence). V shed 0 bases and J shed 2 bases, with 11 bases lying between them. The CDR3 covers 15 residues. The CDR3 DNA reads as TGCAGTGCTAGAGATCCTGCGGATTCCAAAAACATTCAGTACTTC. Its translation is CSARDPADSKNIQYF.

The V call is TRBV5-6, the J call TRBJ1-3; no firm D call. CDR1 and CDR2 (germline): SGHDT, YYEEEE. Trimming took 1 base from V and 3 from J, leaving 5 bases between them. The CDR3 extends over 13 amino acids. CDR3 sequence reads: CASSLLLGNTIYF. The DNA of the CDR3 is TGTGCCAGCAGCTTGCTCCTTGGAAACACCATATATTTT.

This chain connects TRBV27 to TRBJ1-1; D is ambiguous. V was shortened by 4 bases and J by 3 bases, with 12 bases between the two germline ends. Germline CDR1 and CDR2: MNHEY and SMNVEV (reference sequence). This CDR3 region has 14 residues. The DNA for the CDR3 is TGTGCCAGCAGTTCCTTGGTCAGAGACACTGAAGCTTTCTTT. Encoded protein: CASSSLVRDTEAFF.

This clonotype was detected only a few times. The rearrangement links TRBV19 to TRBJ1-6; 10 positions match TRBD1. CDR1 and CDR2 (germline): LNHDA, SQIVND (reference sequence). The CDR3 runs 14 residues. V dropped 7 bases and J dropped 10; count of bases not matched to a gene: 7. CDR3 nucleotide sequence: TGTGCCAGTACTAGGACAGGGGGACCGTCACCCCTCCACTTT. Translated, it gives CASTRTGGPSPLHF.

CDR3 sequence: CASSWDNHYGYTF. CDR3 DNA sequence: TGCGCCAGCAGCTGGGACAACCACTATGGCTACACCTTC. The chain joins TRBV5-1 to TRBJ1-2; a weak D match, TRBD1 (6 bases). CDR1 and CDR2 (germline): SGHRS, YFSETQ. V dropped 3 bases and J dropped 3 bases, with 9 bases sitting between them. This CDR3 comprises 13 residues.

This clonotype occurred many times. This sequence joins TRBV4-2 and TRBJ2-2, with TRBD2 matching over 12 bases. The ends lost 1 base at V and 5 bases at J; junction bases unmatched: 8. CDR3 length equals 18 residues. Germline V gene data show CDR1 as LGHNA and CDR2 as YNFKEQ. CDR3 sequence (DNA): TGTGCCAGCAGCCAAGTTCTAGCGGGGGGGCTTGGGACCGGGGAGCTGTTTTTT. Translating gives CASSQVLAGGLGTGELFF.

This clonotype was recorded a few times. V gene TRBV3-1 combines with J gene TRBJ2-1; 10 bases align to TRBD2. Germline V gives CDR1 LGHDT, CDR2 YNNKEL (reference sequence). J lost 7 bases, V lost 6 bases, and 12 bases had no gene match. CDR3 size: 16 residues. The chain's CDR3 is CASRENLAGVNNEQFF. The CDR3 nucleotides read TGTGCCAGCAGGGAAAACCTAGCGGGGGTCAATAATGAGCAGTTCTTC.

Only a few counts were recorded for this clonotype. The chain joins TRBV7-9 to TRBJ2-3; D ambiguous. This CDR3 contains 15 residues. Germline CDR1 and CDR2: SEHNR and FQNEAQ (reference sequence). V was shortened by 4 bases and J by 3 bases, with 14 bases between the two germline ends. CDR3 sequence: CASSSTAYFTDTQYF. The CDR3 DNA follows: TGTGCCAGCAGCTCGACCGCCTACTTTACAGATACGCAGTATTTT.

This clonotype was seen more than once but under ten times. The V call is TRBV4-2, the J call TRBJ2-2, with TRBD2 matching 13 bases. From germline, CDR1 is LGHNA and CDR2 YNFKEQ. CDR3 size: 18 residues. Unmatched junction bases numbered 5, after V lost 4 bases and J lost 0 bases. The CDR3 nucleotides are TGTGCCAGCAGCCCCCTGGGACTAGCGGGGACGAACACCGGGGAGCTGTTTTTT. Its translation is CASSPLGLAGTNTGELFF.

In its sample, this clonotype was seen a few times. V is TRBV20-1 and J is TRBJ2-3, with TRBD2 identical over 8 bases. There are 15 residues in the CDR3. The trim removed 4 bases at V and 3 bases at J, leaving 9 bases unmatched. Germline CDR1 DFQATT, CDR2 SNEGSKA (reference sequence). Written as DNA, the CDR3 is TGCAGTGCTACCTTTGGCGGGGGGCCGACAGATACGCAGTATTTT. Translating gives CSATFGGGPTDTQYF.

The V gene is TRBV20-1, the J gene TRBJ2-5; 9 bases match TRBD2. The CDR3 covers 14 residues. The V segment lost 2 bases and the J segment 7 bases; nucleotides outside the gene matches: 8. Germline assignment: CDR1 DFQATT and CDR2 SNEGSKA (reference sequence). CDR3 bases: TGCAGTGCTAGATTTAGCGGGGGAATCGGGACCCAGTACTTC. It codes for CSARFSGGIGTQYF.

In its sample, this clonotype was seen many times. This chain connects TRBV4-3 to TRBJ2-3, with D possibly called TRBD1 or TRBD2 (5 bases each). The germline V and J ends were trimmed by 4 bases and 0 bases, with 14 bases remaining between them. Per germline, CDR1 LGHNA and CDR2 YSLEER. CDR3 length: 16 residues. CDR3 bases: TGCGCCAGCAGCCGACAAGGGACCGCTAGCACAGATACGCAGTATTTT. It yields the protein CASSRQGTASTDTQYF.

The table lists this clonotype with a few counts. V is TRBV5-4 and J is TRBJ1-2; D not certain. The CDR3 is made up of 11 amino acids. Germline CDR1 is SGHNT and CDR2 is YYREEE (reference sequence). Trimming removed 1 base from V and 8 bases from J, with 6 bases in between. The CDR3 DNA reads TGTGCCAGCAGCTTGTCTTCAGGCTACACCTTC. This translates into CASSLSSGYTF. The full variable domain, its missing parts supplied by reference TRBV5-4 and TRBJ1-2, is ETGVTQSPTHLIKTRGQQVTLRCSSQSGHNTVSWYQQALGQGPQFIFQYYREEENGRGNFPPRFSGLQFPNYSSELNVNALELDDSALYLCASSLSSGYTFGSGTRLTVV.

This clonotype was detected a few times. The chain links TRBV12-3 or TRBV12-4 to TRBJ2-1; maybe TRBD2 (7 bases). V was clipped by 8 bases and J by 8 bases, with 22 bases between them. CDR3 length: 15 residues. Here the CDR3 DNA reads TGTGCCAGCCTGTTGGCGGGGGCCCCCCCCTATGAGCAGTTCTTC. Encoded protein: CASLLAGAPPYEQFF.

The CDR3 sequence is CASSQASLGNTEAFF. DNA for the CDR3: TGCGCCAGCAGCCAAGCTTCCCTGGGGAACACTGAAGCTTTCTTT. The rearrangement uses TRBV4-1 and TRBJ1-1, with D unclear. The V end was cut by 1 base, the J end by 1 base, with 10 bases between. CDR3 length equals 15 residues. The germline V gene has CDR1 MGHRA and CDR2 YSYEKL.

This clonotype occurred many times. This rearrangement joins TRBV3-1 to TRBJ1-5; a possible D gene is TRBD1 (5 bases). CDR3 length: 15 amino acids. The germline gives CDR1 LGHDT, CDR2 YNNKEL (reference sequence). Trimming shortened V by 0 bases and J by 5 bases, and 11 bases separated the two germline ends. CDR3 residues: CASSQDAGLDQPQHF. The CDR3 nucleotides read TGTGCCAGCAGCCAAGATGCAGGGCTGGATCAGCCCCAGCATTTT.